This T cell receptor beta chain is from a study of blood T cells in healthy people across ages. Alongside a J-beta primer mix, a sample-barcoded 5' primer served in a second PCR lasting about 7 to 11 cycles. Per-sample output comprised a minimum of 3 million paired-end reads containing CDR3. MiXCR, applied by TCRdb to the 5' RACE reads, yields one record per CDR3 protein. Here the sample spans approximately 2,000,000 distinct CDR3 sequences, 35% to 50% being singletons. Healthy Caucasian individuals from Russia aged about 6 to 95 were enrolled as donors. The source of this sequence is a human donor in good health. Material: blood.

As DNA, the CDR3 is TGTGCCAGCACCCAGGTGGGGGAACAGCCCCAGCATTTT. Translating it yields CASTQVGEQPQHF. V is TRBV2 and J is TRBJ1-5, with a possible D match to TRBD1 (5 bases). Germline V gives CDR1 SNHLY, CDR2 FYNNEI. The CDR3 is made up of 13 amino acids. With 7 bases removed from V and 7 bases from J, the gap between germline ends came to 14 bases.